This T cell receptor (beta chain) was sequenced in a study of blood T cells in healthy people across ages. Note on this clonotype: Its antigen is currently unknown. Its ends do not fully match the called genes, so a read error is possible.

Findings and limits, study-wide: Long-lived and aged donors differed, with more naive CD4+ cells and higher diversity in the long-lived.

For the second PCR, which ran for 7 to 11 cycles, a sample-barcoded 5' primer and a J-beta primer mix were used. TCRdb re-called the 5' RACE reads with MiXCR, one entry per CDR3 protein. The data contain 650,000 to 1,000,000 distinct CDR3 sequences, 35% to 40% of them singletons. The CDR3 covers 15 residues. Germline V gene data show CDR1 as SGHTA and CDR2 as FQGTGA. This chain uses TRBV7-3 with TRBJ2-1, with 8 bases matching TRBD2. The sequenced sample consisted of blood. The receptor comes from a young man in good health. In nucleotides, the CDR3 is TGTACCAGCAGCTCTAGCGGGCGCTCCTACAATGAGCAGTTCTTC. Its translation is CTSSSSGRSYNEQFF.